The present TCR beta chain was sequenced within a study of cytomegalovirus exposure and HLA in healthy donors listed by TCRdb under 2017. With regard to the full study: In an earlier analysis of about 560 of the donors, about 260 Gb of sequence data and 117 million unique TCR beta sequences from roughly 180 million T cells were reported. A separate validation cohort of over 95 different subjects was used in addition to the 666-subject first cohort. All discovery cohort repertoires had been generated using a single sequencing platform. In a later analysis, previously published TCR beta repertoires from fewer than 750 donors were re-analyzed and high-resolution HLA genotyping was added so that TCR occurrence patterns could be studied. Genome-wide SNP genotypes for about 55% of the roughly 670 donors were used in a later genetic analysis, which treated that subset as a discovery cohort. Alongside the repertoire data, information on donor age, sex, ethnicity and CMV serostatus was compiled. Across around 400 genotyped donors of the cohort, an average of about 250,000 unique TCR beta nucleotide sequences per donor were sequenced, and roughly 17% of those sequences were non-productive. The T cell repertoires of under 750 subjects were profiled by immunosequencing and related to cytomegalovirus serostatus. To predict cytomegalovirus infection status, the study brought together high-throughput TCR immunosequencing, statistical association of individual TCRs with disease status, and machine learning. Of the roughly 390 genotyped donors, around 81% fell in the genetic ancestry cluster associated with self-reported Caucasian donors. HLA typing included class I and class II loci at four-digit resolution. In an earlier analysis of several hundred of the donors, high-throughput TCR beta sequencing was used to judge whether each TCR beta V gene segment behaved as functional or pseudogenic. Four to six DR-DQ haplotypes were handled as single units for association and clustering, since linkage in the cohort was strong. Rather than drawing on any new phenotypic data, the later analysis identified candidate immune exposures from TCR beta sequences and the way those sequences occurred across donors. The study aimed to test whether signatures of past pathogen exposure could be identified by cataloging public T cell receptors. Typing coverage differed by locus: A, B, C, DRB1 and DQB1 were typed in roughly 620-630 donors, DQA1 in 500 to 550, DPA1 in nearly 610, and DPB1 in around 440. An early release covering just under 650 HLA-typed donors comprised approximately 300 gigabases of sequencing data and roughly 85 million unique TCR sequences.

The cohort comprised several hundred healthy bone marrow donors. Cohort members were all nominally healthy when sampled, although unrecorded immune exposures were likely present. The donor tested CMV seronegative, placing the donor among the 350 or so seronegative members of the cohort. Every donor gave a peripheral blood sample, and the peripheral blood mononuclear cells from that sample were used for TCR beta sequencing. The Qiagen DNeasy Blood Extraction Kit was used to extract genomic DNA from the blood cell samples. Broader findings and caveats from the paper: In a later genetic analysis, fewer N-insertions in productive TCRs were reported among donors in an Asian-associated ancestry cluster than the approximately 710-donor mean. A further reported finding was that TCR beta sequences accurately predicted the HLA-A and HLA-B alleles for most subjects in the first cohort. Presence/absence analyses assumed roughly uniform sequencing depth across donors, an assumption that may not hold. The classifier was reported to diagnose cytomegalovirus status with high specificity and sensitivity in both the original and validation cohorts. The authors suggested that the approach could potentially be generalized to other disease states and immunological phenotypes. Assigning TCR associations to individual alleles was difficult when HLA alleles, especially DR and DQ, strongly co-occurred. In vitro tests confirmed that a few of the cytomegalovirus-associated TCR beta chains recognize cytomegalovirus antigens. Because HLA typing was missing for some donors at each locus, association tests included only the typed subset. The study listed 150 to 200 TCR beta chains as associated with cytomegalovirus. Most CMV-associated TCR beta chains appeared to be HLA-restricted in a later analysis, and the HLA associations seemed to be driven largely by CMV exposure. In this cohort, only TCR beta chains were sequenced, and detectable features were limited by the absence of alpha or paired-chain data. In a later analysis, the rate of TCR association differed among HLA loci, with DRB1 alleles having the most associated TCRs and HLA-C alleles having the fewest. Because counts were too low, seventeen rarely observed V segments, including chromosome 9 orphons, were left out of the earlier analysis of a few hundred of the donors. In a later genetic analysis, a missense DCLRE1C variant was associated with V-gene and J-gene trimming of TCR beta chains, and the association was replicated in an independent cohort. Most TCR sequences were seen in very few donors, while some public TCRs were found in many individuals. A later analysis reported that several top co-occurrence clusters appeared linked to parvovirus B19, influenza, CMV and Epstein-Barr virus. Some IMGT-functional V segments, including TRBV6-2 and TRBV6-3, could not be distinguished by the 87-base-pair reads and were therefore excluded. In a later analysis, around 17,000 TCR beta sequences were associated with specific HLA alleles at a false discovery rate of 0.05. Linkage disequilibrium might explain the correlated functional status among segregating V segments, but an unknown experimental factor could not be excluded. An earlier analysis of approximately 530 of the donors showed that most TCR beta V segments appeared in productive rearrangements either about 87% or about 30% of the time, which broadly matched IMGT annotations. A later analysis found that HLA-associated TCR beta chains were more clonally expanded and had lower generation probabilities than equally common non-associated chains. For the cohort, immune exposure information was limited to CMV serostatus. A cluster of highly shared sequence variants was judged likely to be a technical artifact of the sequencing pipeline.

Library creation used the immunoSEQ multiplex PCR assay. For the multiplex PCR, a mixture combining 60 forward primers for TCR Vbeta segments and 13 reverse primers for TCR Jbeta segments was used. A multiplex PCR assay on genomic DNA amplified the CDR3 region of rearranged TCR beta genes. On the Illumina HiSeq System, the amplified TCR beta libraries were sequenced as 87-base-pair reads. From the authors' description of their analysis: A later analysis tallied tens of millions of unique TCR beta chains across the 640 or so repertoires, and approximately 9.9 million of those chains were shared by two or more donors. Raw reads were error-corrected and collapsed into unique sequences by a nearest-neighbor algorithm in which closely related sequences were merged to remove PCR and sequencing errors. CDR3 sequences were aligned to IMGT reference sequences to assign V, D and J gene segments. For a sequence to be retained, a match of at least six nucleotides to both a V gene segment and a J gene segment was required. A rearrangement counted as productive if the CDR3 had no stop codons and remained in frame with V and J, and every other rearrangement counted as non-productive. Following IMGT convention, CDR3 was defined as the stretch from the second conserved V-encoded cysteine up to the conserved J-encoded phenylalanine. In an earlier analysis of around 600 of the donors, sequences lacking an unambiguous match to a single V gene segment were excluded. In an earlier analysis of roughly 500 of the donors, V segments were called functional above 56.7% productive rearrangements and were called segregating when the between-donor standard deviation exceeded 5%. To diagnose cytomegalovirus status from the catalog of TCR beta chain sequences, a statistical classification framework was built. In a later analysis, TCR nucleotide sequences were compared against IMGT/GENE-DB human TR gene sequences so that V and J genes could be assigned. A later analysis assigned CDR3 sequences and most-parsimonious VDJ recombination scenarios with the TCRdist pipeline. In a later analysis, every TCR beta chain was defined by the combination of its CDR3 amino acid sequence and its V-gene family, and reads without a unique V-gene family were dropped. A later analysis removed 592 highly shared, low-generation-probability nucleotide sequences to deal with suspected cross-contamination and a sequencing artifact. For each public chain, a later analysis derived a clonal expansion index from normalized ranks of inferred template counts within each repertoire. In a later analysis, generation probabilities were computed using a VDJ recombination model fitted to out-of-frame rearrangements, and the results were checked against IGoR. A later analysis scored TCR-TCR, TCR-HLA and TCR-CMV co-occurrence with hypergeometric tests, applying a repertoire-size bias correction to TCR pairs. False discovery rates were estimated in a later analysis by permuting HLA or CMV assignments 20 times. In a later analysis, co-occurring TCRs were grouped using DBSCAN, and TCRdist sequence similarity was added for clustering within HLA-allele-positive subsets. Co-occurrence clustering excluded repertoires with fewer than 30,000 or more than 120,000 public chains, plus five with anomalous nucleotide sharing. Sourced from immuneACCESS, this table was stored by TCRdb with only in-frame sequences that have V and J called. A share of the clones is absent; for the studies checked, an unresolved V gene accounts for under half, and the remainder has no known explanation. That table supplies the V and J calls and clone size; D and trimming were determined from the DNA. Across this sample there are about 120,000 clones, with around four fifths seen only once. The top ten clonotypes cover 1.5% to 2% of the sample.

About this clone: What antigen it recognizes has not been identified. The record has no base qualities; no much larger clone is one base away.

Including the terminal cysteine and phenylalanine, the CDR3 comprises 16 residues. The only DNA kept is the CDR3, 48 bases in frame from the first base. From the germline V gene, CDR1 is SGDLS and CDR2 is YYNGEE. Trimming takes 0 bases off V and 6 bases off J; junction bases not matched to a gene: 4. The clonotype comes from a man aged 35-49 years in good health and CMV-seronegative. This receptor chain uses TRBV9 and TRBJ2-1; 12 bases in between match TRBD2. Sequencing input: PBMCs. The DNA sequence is TGTGCCAGCAGCGTAGCTCTAGCGGGAGGGGGCAATGAGCAGTTCTTC. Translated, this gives CASSVALAGGGNEQFF. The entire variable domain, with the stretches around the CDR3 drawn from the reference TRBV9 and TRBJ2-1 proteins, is DSGVTQTPKHLITATGQRVTLRCSPRSGDLSVYWYQQSLDQGLQFLIQYYNGEERAKGNILERFSAQQFPDLHSELNLSSLELGDSALYFCASSVALAGGGNEQFFGPGTRLTVL.